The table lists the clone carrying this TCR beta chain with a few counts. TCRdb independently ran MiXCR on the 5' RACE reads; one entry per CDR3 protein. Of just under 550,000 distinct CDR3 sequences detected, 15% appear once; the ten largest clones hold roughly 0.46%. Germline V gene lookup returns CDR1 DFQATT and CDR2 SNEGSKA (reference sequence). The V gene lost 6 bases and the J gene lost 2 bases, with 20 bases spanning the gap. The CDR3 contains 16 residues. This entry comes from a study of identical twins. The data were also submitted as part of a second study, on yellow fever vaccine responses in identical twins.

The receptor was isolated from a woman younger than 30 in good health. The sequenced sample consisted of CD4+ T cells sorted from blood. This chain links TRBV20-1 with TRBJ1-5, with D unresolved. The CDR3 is CSAIGREKSGNQPQHF. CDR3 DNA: TGCAGTGCAATTGGCCGGGAGAAGAGTGGCAATCAGCCCCAGCATTTT.